The 26 T cell receptor beta chains below come from one sample, sequenced in a study of T cell responses to AZD1222 COVID-19 vaccine. Some clones are missing from TCRdb's copy, which holds only in-frame ones; the method was immunoSEQ multiplex PCR. The profile shows over 100,000 clones, about 82% of them singletons. Material: peripheral blood, obtained 28 days after the second dose of the MenACWY control vaccine. The source is an adult who received the MenACWY meningococcal vaccine as a control.

The genes are TRBV7-2 and TRBJ1-6, with 7 bases matching TRBD1. V trimming: 4 bases; J trimming: 5 bases; junction bases outside the gene matches: 5. Germline CDR1 reads SGHTA; CDR2 reads FQGNSA. The CDR3 runs to 15 residues. CDR3 region: CASSWRDSNNSPLHF. The CDR3 DNA follows: TGTGCCAGCAGCTGGAGGGACAGCAATAATTCACCCCTCCACTTT.

The chain carries TRBV4-3 and TRBJ2-6; the match to TRBD1 covers 10 bases. The trim removed 2 bases at V and 0 bases at J, leaving 10 bases unmatched. Germline V gene data show CDR1 as LGHNA and CDR2 as YSLEER. The CDR3 consists of 20 residues. The CDR3 nucleotides are TGCGCCAGCAGCCAAAGAATTGGGGACAGGGGAAACTCTGGGGCCAACGTCCTGACTTTC. Translating it yields CASSQRIGDRGNSGANVLTF.

The chain joins TRBV30 to TRBJ2-7; D is ambiguous. Trimming left V 0 bases short and J 7 bases short, with 19 bases between. Germline CDR1 reads GTSNPN; CDR2 reads SVGIG (reference sequence). The CDR3 length is 15 residues. The CDR3 sequence is CAWSVFGPETVEQYF. The CDR3 DNA sequence: TGTGCCTGGAGTGTATTCGGGCCTGAGACTGTTGAGCAGTACTTC.

The sample holds a few counts of this clone. The V call is TRBV27, the J call TRBJ1-1, with 7 bases lining up with TRBD1. J gave up 5 bases and V 4 bases, and 7 bases lay outside the gene matches. Germline V CDR1 and CDR2: MNHEY, SMNVEV (reference sequence). The CDR3 loop spans 14 amino acids. CDR3 residues: CASSSRTGRTEAFF. The CDR3 nucleotides are TGTGCCAGCAGTTCCCGGACAGGTCGGACTGAAGCTTTCTTT.

This chain joins TRBV5-6 and TRBJ1-4, with TRBD1 identical over 9 bases. Germline lookup yields CDR1 SGHDT and CDR2 YYEEEE. With 4 bases clipped from V and 7 bases from J, the junction kept 8 bases outside the gene matches. The CDR3 has 15 amino acids. CDR3 DNA sequence: TGTGCCAGCAGCGCACCGGGACAGGGTAGTGAAAAACTGTTTTTT. Its translation: CASSAPGQGSEKLFF.

The rearrangement links TRBV28 to TRBJ2-3; 7 bases fit TRBD2. The CDR3 has 13 residues. Germline loops: CDR1 MDHEN, CDR2 SYDVKM. The ends lost 5 bases at V and 5 bases at J; junction bases unmatched: 4. The chain's CDR3 is CASSRTRGDTQYF. In DNA form, the CDR3 reads TGTGCCAGCAGTCGGACTAGGGGAGATACGCAGTATTTT.

This clone came up a few times. The chain has TRBV7-9 and TRBJ1-1, with 9 bases lining up with TRBD1. Germline V gives CDR1 SEHNR, CDR2 FQNEAQ (reference sequence). CDR3 length: 15 residues. V was clipped by 6 bases and J by 0 bases; unmatched bases: 5. The chain's CDR3 is CASSKQGAMNTEAFF. The CDR3, as DNA: TGTGCCAGCAGTAAACAGGGGGCTATGAACACTGAAGCTTTCTTT.

V usage is TRBV13 and J usage is TRBJ1-1; 9 bases fit TRBD1. CDR3 length: 16 amino acids. The junction had 10 bases not matched to a gene; V was cut back by 5 bases and J by 3 bases. Germline CDR1 and CDR2: PRHDT and FYEKMQ (reference sequence). This chain's CDR3 is CASSPGTGKLYTEAFF. In nucleotides, the CDR3 is TGTGCCAGCAGCCCGGGGACAGGGAAGTTGTACACTGAAGCTTTCTTT.

V usage is TRBV30 and J usage is TRBJ1-1, with D unclear. Trimming removed 2 bases from V and 1 base from J, with 8 bases in between. Per germline, CDR1 GTSNPN and CDR2 SVGIG (reference sequence). This CDR3 region has 13 residues. CDR3 nucleotide sequence: TGTGCCTGGAGTTACGTGGGGAACACTGAAGCTTTCTTT. Encoded protein: CAWSYVGNTEAFF.

This clone has a single count. The chain uses TRBV29-1 and TRBJ1-5; 7 positions agree with TRBD1. The CDR3 covers 14 residues. Germline CDR1 reads SQVTM; CDR2 reads ANQGSEA. Trimming took 6 bases from V and 2 from J; bases not matched to a gene: 7. Written as DNA, the CDR3 is TGCAGCGTCCGGTCTGGGACAGGCAATCAGCCCCAGCATTTT. This translates into CSVRSGTGNQPQHF.

The chain combines TRBV3-1 (or the pseudogene TRBV3-2) with TRBJ2-3, with TRBD2 identical over 14 bases. After removal of 0 bases from V and 0 bases from J, the junction contained 2 bases not matched to a gene. This CDR3 comprises 18 residues. CDR1 is LGHDT and CDR2 is YNNKEL in the germline V gene (reference sequence). CDR3: CASSQETSGRVSTDTQYF. The CDR3 bases are TGTGCCAGCAGCCAAGAGACTAGCGGGAGGGTGAGCACAGATACGCAGTATTTT.

This sequence joins TRBV6-5 and TRBJ2-1; 8 bases are a match to TRBD2. Losses at the gene ends were 10 bases for V and 0 bases for J; bases not matched to a gene: 8. Germline lookup yields CDR1 MNHEY and CDR2 SVGAGI. The length of the CDR3 is 15 residues. CDR3 sequence: CAIHERGSSYNEQFF. Here the CDR3 DNA reads TGTGCCATCCACGAGCGGGGGAGCTCCTACAATGAGCAGTTCTTC.

This clone has only one observation. This rearrangement joins TRBV7-8 to TRBJ1-2; D remains unclear. Trimming left V 0 bases short and J 8 bases short, with 7 bases between. CDR3 size: 12 residues. Per germline, CDR1 SGHVS and CDR2 FQNEAQ. Here the CDR3 DNA reads TGTGCCAGCAGCTTAGCGCCGGGGGGCTACACCTTC. Amino acids: CASSLAPGGYTF.

The chain employs TRBV6-5 and TRBJ1-6; 11 bases are a match to TRBD1. With 5 bases clipped from V and 7 bases from J, the junction kept 4 bases outside the gene matches. Germline CDR1 is MNHEY and CDR2 is SVGAGI. The CDR3 totals 15 residues. The CDR3 DNA sequence: TGTGCCAGCAGTCGGACAGGGGGCGGGAATTCACCCCTCCACTTT. Residues: CASSRTGGGNSPLHF.

The chain has TRBV3-1 (or the pseudogene TRBV3-2) and TRBJ1-5; D possibly corresponds to TRBD1 (6 bases). V was shortened by 1 base and J by 4 bases, with 11 bases between the two germline ends. Germline V lookup: CDR1 LGHDT, CDR2 YNNKEL (reference sequence). The CDR3 contains 15 residues. CDR3 amino acids: CASSQGGGLNQPQHF. CDR3 sequence (DNA): TGTGCCAGCAGCCAAGGAGGGGGTCTAAATCAGCCCCAGCATTTT.

This chain joins TRBV6-5 and TRBJ2-7; D is perhaps TRBD1 or TRBD2 (7 bases each). This CDR3 comprises 14 residues. V was clipped by 7 bases and J by 3 bases, with 16 bases between them. Germline CDR1 MNHEY, CDR2 SVGAGI. This CDR3 is CASTEGGGGYEQYV. DNA of the CDR3: TGTGCCAGCACCGAGGGAGGGGGCGGCTACGAGCAGTACGTC.

This chain links TRBV19 with TRBJ1-1; 8 positions agree with TRBD1. This CDR3 spans 15 amino acids. Germline V CDR1 and CDR2: LNHDA, SQIVND (reference sequence). With V trimmed by 5 bases and J by 4 bases, 9 bases remained unmatched. CDR3 in DNA: TGTGCCAGTAGTCCGACCGGACAGGGAATCACTGAAGCTTTCTTT. Protein sequence: CASSPTGQGITEAFF.

The genes are TRBV24-1 and TRBJ2-1; D perhaps matches TRBD1 (6 bases). The CDR3 covers 16 residues. Germline CDR1 is KGHDR and CDR2 is SFDVKD. The germline V and J ends were trimmed by 0 bases and 5 bases, with 13 bases remaining between them. The CDR3 reads CATSDLQQGPHNEQFF. CDR3 coding DNA: TGTGCCACCAGTGATTTGCAACAGGGCCCCCACAATGAGCAGTTCTTC.

The chain couples TRBV7-9 to TRBJ1-1, with unresolved D. The CDR3 is 12 residues long. Trimming took 6 bases from V and 0 from J, leaving 5 bases between them. The germline CDR1 and CDR2 sequences are SEHNR and FQNEAQ (reference sequence). This CDR3 is CASSHMNTEAFF. The CDR3, as DNA: TGTGCCAGCAGTCATATGAACACTGAAGCTTTCTTT. Variable domain in full (rest from reference TRBV7-9 and TRBJ1-1): DTGVSQNPRHKITKRGQNVTFRCDPISEHNRLYWYRQTLGQGPEFLTYFQNEAQLEKSRLLSDRFSAERPKGSFSTLEIQRTEQGDSAMYLCASSHMNTEAFFGQGTRLTVV.

V is TRBV3-1 (or the pseudogene TRBV3-2) and J is TRBJ2-7, with D maybe TRBD1 (6 bases). The CDR3 covers 15 residues. Germline values: CDR1 LGHDT, CDR2 YNNKEL (reference sequence). The ends were cut back, 4 bases at V and 2 bases at J, with 15 bases in the middle. The CDR3 DNA sequence: TGTGCCAGCAGCCGTAGCTACAGGGCGGCCTACGAGCAGTACTTC. This codes for CASSRSYRAAYEQYF.

In this sample, this clone turned up once. This chain joins TRBV5-6 and TRBJ1-1; perhaps TRBD1 as D (5 bases). Germline lookup yields CDR1 SGHDT and CDR2 YYEEEE. With 3 bases removed from V and 2 bases from J, the gap between germline ends came to 11 bases. CDR3 length: 14 residues. This chain's CDR3 is CASSWGRFNTEAFF. The DNA for the CDR3 is TGTGCCAGCAGCTGGGGACGATTCAACACTGAAGCTTTCTTT.

The V gene is TRBV4-1, the J gene TRBJ1-2, with 12 bases that match TRBD1. V was pared by 1 base and J by 7 bases, with 7 bases of the junction left unmatched. The CDR3 sequence is 16 residues long. Germline V gene data show CDR1 as MGHRA and CDR2 as YSYEKL. CDR3: CASSQGPGQGAGGYTF. The CDR3 nucleotides are TGCGCCAGCAGCCAAGGCCCGGGACAGGGGGCGGGTGGCTACACCTTC.

The V and J genes are TRBV5-1 and TRBJ2-5; TRBD2 is a possible D gene (7 bases). Deletions cut 2 bases from V and 0 bases from J, with 8 bases between. This CDR3 is 14 amino acids long. The V gene's germline CDR1 is SGHRS and CDR2 YFSETQ. CDR3 in DNA: TGCGCCAGCAGCTTAGGGGGGGACCAAGAGACCCAGTACTTC. This sequence encodes CASSLGGDQETQYF. The variable domain in full, with the rest retrieved from reference TRBV5-1 and TRBJ2-5, is KAGVTQTPRYLIKTRGQQVTLSCSPISGHRSVSWYQQTPGQGLQFLFEYFSETQRNKGNFPGRFSGRQFSNSRSEMNVSTLELGDSALYLCASSLGGDQETQYFGPGTRLLVL.

This clone occurred once. The rearrangement uses TRBV19 and TRBJ1-2; D is possibly TRBD1 (5 bases). The germline V and J ends were trimmed by 3 bases and 4 bases, with 12 bases remaining between them. Germline CDR1 LNHDA, CDR2 SQIVND (reference sequence). This CDR3 spans 14 amino acids. CDR3 sequence (DNA): TGTGCCAGTAGTATTGACGGCCAGGGCTATGGCTACACCTTC. The encoded protein is CASSIDGQGYGYTF.

The chain joins TRBV6-5 to TRBJ2-5; no clear D gene. The CDR3 runs to 11 residues. CDR1 and CDR2 (germline): MNHEY, SVGAGI. Trimming stripped 7 bases from V and 2 bases from J, with 5 bases between. CDR3 region: CASNHQETQYF. CDR3 in DNA: TGTGCCAGCAACCATCAAGAGACCCAGTACTTC.

The rearrangement links TRBV24-1 to TRBJ2-3; D might be TRBD1 (6 bases). CDR1 is KGHDR and CDR2 is SFDVKD in the germline V gene. The CDR3 consists of 15 residues. The ends were cut back, 7 bases at V and 5 bases at J, with 18 bases in the middle. CDR3: CATSGQSPAGDTQYF. The CDR3 region has the DNA TGTGCCACCAGCGGACAGAGCCCTGCCGGAGATACGCAGTATTTT.